This TCR beta chain was recorded in a study of blood T cell repertoires in COVID-19. Profiled with immunoSEQ multiplex PCR; TCRdb holds only in-frame clones, not every one. Of more than 200,000 clones listed, about 88% were seen once; the top ten hold approximately 1.6%. Trimming took 5 bases from V and 1 from J; bases not matched to a gene: 4. The CDR3 has 14 residues. CDR1 is ENHRY, CDR2 SYGVKD, per germline. The rearrangement uses TRBV10-3 and TRBJ2-7, with 8 bases that match TRBD1. Sequenced input: peripheral blood. The TCR originated in a man between 70 and 80 years old with acute or convalescent COVID-19. CDR3 protein: CAISIQGESYEQYF. DNA of the CDR3: TGTGCCATCAGTATACAGGGGGAATCCTACGAGCAGTACTTC.